A selection of T cell receptor beta chains follows, all from one sample in a study of identical twins. From the 5' RACE reads, TCRdb called clonotypes with MiXCR, one entry per CDR3 protein. The sample contains 1.5 million to 2 million distinct CDR3 sequences, about 32% of which appear only once. Sample: cord blood. The source is a newborn girl in good health. Both conserved end residues are part of each CDR3. The order of the fields is clone size, V gene, D gene, J gene, CDR3 DNA, CDR3 protein. The D gene is left open where the match is weak. The size of a clone is reported for some rows only, either as once, few or many, or as a class for expanded clones.

-,TRBV5-1,-,TRBJ2-1,TGCGTCAGCAGCAGAGACGGCAGCTCCTACAATGAGCAGTTCTTC,CVSSRDGSSYNEQFF
-,TRBV12-3/TRBV12-4,TRBD1,TRBJ1-5,TGTGCCAGCAGTTCGTGGGACAGGGGGTCTAGCAATCAGCCCCAGCATTTT,CASSSWDRGSSNQPQHF
many,TRBV4-2,TRBD2,TRBJ2-7,TGTGCCAGCAGCCAAGATTGGGACTACTCCTACGAGCAGTACTTC,CASSQDWDYSYEQYF
-,TRBV27,TRBD1,TRBJ1-5,TGTGCCAGCAGAGCAGGGGGCGCAAAGAGTCAGCCCCAGCATTTT,CASRAGGAKSQPQHF
-,TRBV12-3/TRBV12-4,-,TRBJ1-6,TGTACCAGCAGTTTTTCCGGAAATTCACCCCTCCACTTT,CTSSFSGNSPLHF
-,TRBV24-1,-,TRBJ2-1,TGTGCCACCAGTGATCCCCAGCAGGGTTCCTACAATGAGCAGTTCTTC,CATSDPQQGSYNEQFF
-,TRBV13,TRBD2,TRBJ2-7,TGTTCCAGCAGCTTAGGGCGGGGGGCCGGATCCTACAATGAGCAGTACTTC,CSSSLGRGAGSYNEQYF
few,TRBV6-2/TRBV6-3,-,TRBJ1-5,TGTGCCAGCAGTTACTCCTCGGCAGGGCGAAGCAATCAGCCCCAGCATTTT,CASSYSSAGRSNQPQHF
-,TRBV20-1,TRBD1,TRBJ1-5,TGCAGTGCGCTTAGGGGGCTCCCCCATAGCAATCAGCCCCAGCATTTT,CSALRGLPHSNQPQHF
-,TRBV6-1,-,TRBJ2-1,TGTGCCAGCGGTGAGCGGTCCTACAATGAGCAGTTCTTC,CASGERSYNEQFF
once,TRBV3-1,-,TRBJ1-6,TGTGCCAGCAGCCCGACACCCTATAATTCACCCCCCCACTTT,CASSPTPYNSPPHF
-,TRBV30,TRBD2,TRBJ2-1,TGTGCCTGGTTACCGGGACTAGATCACAATGAGCAGTTCTTC,CAWLPGLDHNEQFF
-,TRBV6-5,-,TRBJ1-2,TGTGCCAGCAGTTACAAAGGGCGCGAGGATGGCTACACCTTC,CASSYKGREDGYTF
-,TRBV28,-,TRBJ2-1,TGTGCCAGCACCATCGGAGGAGGGAGAACCTACAATGAGCAGTTCTTC,CASTIGGGRTYNEQFF
few,TRBV20-1,TRBD1,TRBJ1-6,TGCAGTGCTATGAGACCGGGACAGGGTAATTCACCCCTCCACTTT,CSAMRPGQGNSPLHF
-,TRBV9,-,TRBJ2-1,TGTGCCAGCAGCCCCCGCGCGTCGGGATCATACTACAATGAGCAGTTCTTC,CASSPRASGSYYNEQFF
few,TRBV4-2,-,TRBJ2-3,TGTGCCAGCAGCCAACCCGGGCCTAGCACAGATACGCAGTATTTT,CASSQPGPSTDTQYF
-,TRBV20-1,-,TRBJ2-2,TGCAGTGCTAGAGATCTCAGGGGGAACACCGGGGAGCTGTTTTTT,CSARDLRGNTGELFF
many,TRBV25-1,-,TRBJ2-3,TGTGCCAGCAGTGAAAAGCGGCACACAGATACGCAGTATTTT,CASSEKRHTDTQYF
-,TRBV30,-,TRBJ1-3,TGTGCCTGGAGTGCCCAGGGGAACACCATATATTTT,CAWSAQGNTIYF
many,TRBV5-1,TRBD2,TRBJ2-1,TGCGCCAGCAGCACGCTAGCGGGAGAGGGTGAGCAGTTCTTC,CASSTLAGEGEQFF
-,TRBV6-6,TRBD2,TRBJ2-5,TGTGCCAGCAGTTCGGAGCGGGGGAGGGTTCTGGGACAGTACTTC,CASSSERGRVLGQYF
few,TRBV20-1,-,TRBJ1-5,TGCAGTGCTACTTTCAGACGGGGCAATCAGCCCCAGCATTTT,CSATFRRGNQPQHF
many,TRBV10-3,-,TRBJ2-5,TGTGCCATCAGTGAGTCAGGGCGGGAGACCCAGTACTTC,CAISESGRETQYF
-,TRBV9,-,TRBJ2-2,TGTGCCAGCAGCGTAGGACAGCTTCGGAACACCGGGGAGCTGTTTTTT,CASSVGQLRNTGELFF
-,TRBV20-1,-,TRBJ2-3,TGCAGTGCTAGACGCAGTCATGGGGTTTGGCGAAGAGGCACAGATACGCAGTATTTT,CSARRSHGVWRRGTDTQYF
-,TRBV7-2,TRBD2,TRBJ2-7,TGTGCCAGCAGCTTAGCGCTGGGACTAGCGGTCTCCTACGAGCAGTACTTC,CASSLALGLAVSYEQYF
few,TRBV7-9,TRBD1,TRBJ1-2,TGTGCCAGCAGCTCTACAGGGGAAAGCTATGGCTACACCTTC,CASSSTGESYGYTF
-,TRBV20-1,-,TRBJ2-5,TGCAGTGCAGCTCGGGACTCCATCCAAGAGACCCAGTACTTC,CSAARDSIQETQYF
-,TRBV28,-,TRBJ2-3,TGTGCCAGCAGTTTTTGGGGGGCCCTCTTTGCTCTCACCTGCACAGATACGCAGTATTTT,CASSFWGALFALTCTDTQYF
few,TRBV4-2,-,TRBJ2-3,TGTGCCAGCAGCCCCCGTCCCCTCCGGCTGGCTAGCACAGATACGCAGTATTTT,CASSPRPLRLASTDTQYF
few,TRBV29-1,TRBD2,TRBJ2-7,TGCAGCGCCGAGGGGACTACAACCTACGAGCAGTACTTC,CSAEGTTTYEQYF
-,TRBV12-5,-,TRBJ2-5,TGTGCTAGTGGTTTGGTGGCCCCGGGTTTAGATGAGCAGTACTTC,CASGLVAPGLDEQYF
-,TRBV2,TRBD2,TRBJ2-2,TGTGCCAGCAGCCTCCATAGCGGGGTGAACACCGGGGAGCTGTTTTTT,CASSLHSGVNTGELFF
many,TRBV29-1,-,TRBJ2-7,TGCAGCGTTGTAGGACACTCCTACGAGCAGTACTTC,CSVVGHSYEQYF